These 14 T cell receptor beta chains share one sample of origin, sequenced in a study of human T cells and chemical hapten exposure. TCRdb recomputed calls from the RACE reads with MiXCR, one row per CDR3 protein. The sample has a few hundred thousand distinct CDR3 sequences, under 6.5% seen once; the top ten hold around 6%. Time point: patch test 2, 6 weeks after DPC sensitization. Documented treatment: therapeutic diphenylcyclopropenone sensitization with weekly scalp DPC. Sequencing used whole blood, obtained in connection with sensitization to the hapten diphenylcyclopropenone (DPC). These receptors all stem from a woman aged 18-29 years with alopecia areata. Some clones in this sample may be carry-over from other donors' samples.

This clonotype was detected only a few times. The chain joins TRBV4-1 to TRBJ2-5; 9 bases line up with TRBD1. V was clipped by 4 bases and J by 4 bases; unmatched bases: 10. The CDR3 runs to 16 residues. Germline CDR1 MGHRA, CDR2 YSYEKL. The CDR3 spells CASSPGTGRLAETQYF. CDR3 bases: TGCGCCAGCAGCCCCGGGACAGGGAGGCTTGCAGAGACCCAGTACTTC.

A remark on this clonotype: An end of the junction differs from the germline gene, which may be a read error. The chain joins TRBV6-5 to TRBJ2-5; 9 bases are shared with TRBD1. The germline V gene has CDR1 MNHEY and CDR2 SVGAGI. The CDR3 loop spans 15 amino acids. The DNA of the CDR3 is TGTGCCAGCAGTTATATGACAGGGGGGGGAGAGACCCGGTACTTC. Protein product: CASSYMTGGGETRYF.

This clonotype has a count of ten or more. The CDR3: CASSSTVDQPQHF. The DNA of the CDR3 is TGTGCCAGCAGCTCGACAGTTGATCAGCCCCAGCATTTT. The rearrangement joins TRBV7-3 to TRBJ1-5, with D possibly TRBD1 on 5 matching bases. The V and J ends lost 4 bases and 5 bases respectively, with 9 bases between them. This CDR3 has 13 residues. The germline V gene has CDR1 SGHTA and CDR2 FQGTGA.

This clonotype has just a few counts. V and J are TRBV7-9 and TRBJ2-7; 8 nucleotides line up with TRBD2. The V and J ends lost 8 bases and 2 bases, in that order; junction bases with no gene match: 14. Germline CDR1 SEHNR, CDR2 FQNEAQ (reference sequence). The CDR3 is 16 amino acids. CDR3 DNA: TGTGCCAGCTCAAATTCGGGGGGGACACCTACCTACGAGCAGTACTTC. It is translated as CASSNSGGTPTYEQYF.

This clonotype has just a few counts. V is TRBV28 and J is TRBJ2-7; 8 bases align to TRBD1. The CDR3 sequence is 12 residues long. V was clipped by 10 bases and J by 5 bases; unmatched bases: 7. The germline CDR1 and CDR2 sequences are MDHEN and SYDVKM. CDR3 in DNA: TGTGCCAACAACACAGGGGGTAACGAGCAGTACTTC. This codes for CANNTGGNEQYF.

This clonotype was detected ten times or more. This rearrangement joins TRBV2 to TRBJ2-5; TRBD2 agrees at 8 bases. CDR1 and CDR2 (germline): SNHLY, FYNNEI. Trimming cost V 8 bases and J 5 bases; bases outside gene matches: 13. The CDR3 extends over 15 amino acids. DNA for the CDR3: TGTGCCAGCGAAGGGCGGGGGGAAGGTACGGAGACCCAGTACTTC. Its translation: CASEGRGEGTETQYF.

V usage is TRBV20-1 and J usage is TRBJ2-3, with 10 nucleotides matching TRBD2. Germline values: CDR1 DFQATT, CDR2 SNEGSKA (reference sequence). The junction had 8 bases not matched to a gene; V was cut back by 6 bases and J by 2 bases. The CDR3 has 15 residues. In DNA form, the CDR3 reads TGCAGTGCCCCTAGCGGGGGCACGAACACAGATACGCAGTATTTT. The encoded protein is CSAPSGGTNTDTQYF.

The chain recombines TRBV28 with TRBJ2-7, with a weak D call TRBD1 (5 bases). The V gene lost 2 bases and the J gene lost 5 bases, with 7 bases spanning the gap. CDR1 is MDHEN, CDR2 SYDVKM, per germline. The CDR3 length is 12 residues. As DNA, the CDR3 is TGTGCCAGCAGTTTAGGCAGGGACGAGCAGTACTTC. Its translation is CASSLGRDEQYF.

This clonotype was recorded at least ten times. V is TRBV6-5 and J is TRBJ1-1; D is possibly TRBD1 (6 bases). Looked up from germline, CDR1 is MNHEY and CDR2 is SVGAGI. The CDR3 runs 16 residues. Trimming left V 3 bases short and J 5 bases short, with 19 bases between. CDR3 coding DNA: TGTGCCAGCAGTTATGGGGAATATTGGGGACAAACTGAAGCTTTCTTT. Translating it yields CASSYGEYWGQTEAFF.

The chain carries TRBV4-3 and TRBJ2-3, with a weak D call TRBD1 (5 bases). The CDR3 totals 15 residues. Trimming shortened V by 2 bases and J by 6 bases, and 15 bases separated the two germline ends. The germline V gene encodes CDR1 LGHNA and CDR2 YSLEER. The CDR3 coding sequence is TGCGCCAGCAGCCAATCGGACATCGTCCCGGATACGCAGTATTTT. Translation gives CASSQSDIVPDTQYF.

This clonotype appeared a single time. The V gene is TRBV5-1, the J gene TRBJ2-1, with a possible D match to TRBD2 (6 bases). Trimming stripped 0 bases from V and 4 bases from J, with 17 bases between. Germline V gene lookup returns CDR1 SGHRS and CDR2 YFSETQ. There are 17 residues in the CDR3. The CDR3 DNA follows: TGCGCCAGCAGCTTGGCGGGACTTTCCCGCTCTTACAATGAGCAGTTCTTC. It yields the protein CASSLAGLSRSYNEQFF.

This clonotype was recorded many times. The chain has TRBV7-2 and TRBJ1-4, with TRBD1 matching over 7 bases. In germline, CDR1 is SGHTA, CDR2 FQGNSA. Trimming removed 0 bases from V and 3 bases from J; junction bases left unmatched: 4. This CDR3 has 16 residues. As DNA, the CDR3 is TGTGCCAGCAGCTTAGCGACAGGGTTTGCTAATGAAAAACTGTTTTTT. Translated, it gives CASSLATGFANEKLFF.

The chain has TRBV7-9 and TRBJ1-2, with 9 bases lining up with TRBD1. The CDR3 is made up of 14 amino acids. Trimming took 7 bases from V and 2 from J; bases not matched to a gene: 5. Germline V lookup: CDR1 SEHNR, CDR2 FQNEAQ (reference sequence). The CDR3 DNA sequence: TGTGCCAGCAACTGGGGACAGGGAAACTATGGCTACACCTTC. Amino acid sequence: CASNWGQGNYGYTF.

This clonotype has just a few counts. The V call is TRBV12-3 or TRBV12-4, the J call TRBJ1-1; D not certain. This CDR3 is 14 amino acids long. V was pared by 2 bases and J by 2 bases, with 9 bases between. In DNA, the CDR3 is TGTGCCAGCAGTTTAAGATTTATTAACACTGAAGCTTTCTTT. Its protein is CASSLRFINTEAFF.